Detailed here is one TCR beta chain. The antigen is undetermined. The CDR3 totals 18 residues. Trimming removed 6 bases from V and 8 bases from J; junction bases left unmatched: 17. Per germline, CDR1 GTSNPN and CDR2 SVGIG (reference sequence). Generated by immunoSEQ multiplex PCR, the TCRdb table keeps only in-frame clones and is missing some. The sample holds over 110,000 clones; roughly 90% are singletons and the top ten take approximately 1.6%. This sample is drawn from a study of T cell responses to AZD1222 COVID-19 vaccine. Findings of the study overall: Clonal diversity was possibly underestimated, and the donors were mostly white British, with more females. Across the whole spike, CD4 TCRs peaked at regions 160-218 and 743-854. The study identified only five to seven AZD1222 recipients as seropositive at baseline.

Pooling of second doses given at about 4 or about 12 weeks was done. The receptor's source is an adult who received the AZD1222 COVID-19 vaccine. This specimen consisted of peripheral blood, obtained 28 days after the second AZD1222 dose. The V gene is TRBV30, the J gene TRBJ2-1, with TRBD2 matching 15 bases. The CDR3 sequence: CACAGPTGTSGRMDEQFF. In DNA form, the CDR3 reads TGTGCCTGTGCGGGACCGACCGGGACTAGCGGGAGGATGGATGAGCAGTTCTTC.